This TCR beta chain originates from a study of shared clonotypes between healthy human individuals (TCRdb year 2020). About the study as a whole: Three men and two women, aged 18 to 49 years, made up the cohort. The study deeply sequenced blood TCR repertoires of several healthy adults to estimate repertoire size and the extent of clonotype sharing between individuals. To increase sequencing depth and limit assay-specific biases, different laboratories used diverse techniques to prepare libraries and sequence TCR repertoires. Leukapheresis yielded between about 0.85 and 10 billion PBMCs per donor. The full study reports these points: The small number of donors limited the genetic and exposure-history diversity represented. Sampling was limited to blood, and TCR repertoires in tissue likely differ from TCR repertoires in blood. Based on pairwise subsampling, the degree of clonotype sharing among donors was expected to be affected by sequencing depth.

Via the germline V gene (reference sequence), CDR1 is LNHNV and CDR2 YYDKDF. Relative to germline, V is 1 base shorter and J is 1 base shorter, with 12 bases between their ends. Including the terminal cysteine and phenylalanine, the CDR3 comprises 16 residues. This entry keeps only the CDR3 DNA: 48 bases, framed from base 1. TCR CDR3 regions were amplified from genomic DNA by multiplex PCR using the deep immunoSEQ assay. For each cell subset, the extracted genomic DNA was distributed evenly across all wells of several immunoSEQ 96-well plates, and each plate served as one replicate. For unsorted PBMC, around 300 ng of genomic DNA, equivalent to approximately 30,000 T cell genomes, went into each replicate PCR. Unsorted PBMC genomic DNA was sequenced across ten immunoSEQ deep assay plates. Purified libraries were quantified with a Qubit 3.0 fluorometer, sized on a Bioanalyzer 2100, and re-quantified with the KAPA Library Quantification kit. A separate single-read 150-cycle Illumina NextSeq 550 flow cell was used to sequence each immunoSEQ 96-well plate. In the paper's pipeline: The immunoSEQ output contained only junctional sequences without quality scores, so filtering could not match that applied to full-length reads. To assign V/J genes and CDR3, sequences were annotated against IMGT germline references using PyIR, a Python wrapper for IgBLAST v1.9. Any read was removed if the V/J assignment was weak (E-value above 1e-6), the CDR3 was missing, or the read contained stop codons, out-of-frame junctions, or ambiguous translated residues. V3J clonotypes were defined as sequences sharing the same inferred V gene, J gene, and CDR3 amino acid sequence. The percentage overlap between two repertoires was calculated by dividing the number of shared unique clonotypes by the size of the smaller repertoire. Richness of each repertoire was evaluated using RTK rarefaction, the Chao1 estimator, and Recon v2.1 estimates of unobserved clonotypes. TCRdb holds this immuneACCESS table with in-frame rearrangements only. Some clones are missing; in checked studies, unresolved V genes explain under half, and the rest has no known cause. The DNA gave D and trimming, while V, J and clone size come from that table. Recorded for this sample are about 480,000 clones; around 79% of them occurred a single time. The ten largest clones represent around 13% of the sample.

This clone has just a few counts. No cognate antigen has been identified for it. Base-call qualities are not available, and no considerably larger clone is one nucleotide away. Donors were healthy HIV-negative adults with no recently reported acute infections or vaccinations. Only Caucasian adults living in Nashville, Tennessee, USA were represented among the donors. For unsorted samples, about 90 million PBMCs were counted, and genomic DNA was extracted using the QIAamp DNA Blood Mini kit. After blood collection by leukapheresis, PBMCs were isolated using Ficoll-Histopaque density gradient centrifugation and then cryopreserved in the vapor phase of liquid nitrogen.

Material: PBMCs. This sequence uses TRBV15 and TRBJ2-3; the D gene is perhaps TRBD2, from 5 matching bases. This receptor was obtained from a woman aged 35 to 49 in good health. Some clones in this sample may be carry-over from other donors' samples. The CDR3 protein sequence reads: CATSRVPSKGTDTQYF. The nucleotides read TGTGCCACCAGCAGAGTCCCTAGCAAGGGCACAGATACGCAGTATTTT.